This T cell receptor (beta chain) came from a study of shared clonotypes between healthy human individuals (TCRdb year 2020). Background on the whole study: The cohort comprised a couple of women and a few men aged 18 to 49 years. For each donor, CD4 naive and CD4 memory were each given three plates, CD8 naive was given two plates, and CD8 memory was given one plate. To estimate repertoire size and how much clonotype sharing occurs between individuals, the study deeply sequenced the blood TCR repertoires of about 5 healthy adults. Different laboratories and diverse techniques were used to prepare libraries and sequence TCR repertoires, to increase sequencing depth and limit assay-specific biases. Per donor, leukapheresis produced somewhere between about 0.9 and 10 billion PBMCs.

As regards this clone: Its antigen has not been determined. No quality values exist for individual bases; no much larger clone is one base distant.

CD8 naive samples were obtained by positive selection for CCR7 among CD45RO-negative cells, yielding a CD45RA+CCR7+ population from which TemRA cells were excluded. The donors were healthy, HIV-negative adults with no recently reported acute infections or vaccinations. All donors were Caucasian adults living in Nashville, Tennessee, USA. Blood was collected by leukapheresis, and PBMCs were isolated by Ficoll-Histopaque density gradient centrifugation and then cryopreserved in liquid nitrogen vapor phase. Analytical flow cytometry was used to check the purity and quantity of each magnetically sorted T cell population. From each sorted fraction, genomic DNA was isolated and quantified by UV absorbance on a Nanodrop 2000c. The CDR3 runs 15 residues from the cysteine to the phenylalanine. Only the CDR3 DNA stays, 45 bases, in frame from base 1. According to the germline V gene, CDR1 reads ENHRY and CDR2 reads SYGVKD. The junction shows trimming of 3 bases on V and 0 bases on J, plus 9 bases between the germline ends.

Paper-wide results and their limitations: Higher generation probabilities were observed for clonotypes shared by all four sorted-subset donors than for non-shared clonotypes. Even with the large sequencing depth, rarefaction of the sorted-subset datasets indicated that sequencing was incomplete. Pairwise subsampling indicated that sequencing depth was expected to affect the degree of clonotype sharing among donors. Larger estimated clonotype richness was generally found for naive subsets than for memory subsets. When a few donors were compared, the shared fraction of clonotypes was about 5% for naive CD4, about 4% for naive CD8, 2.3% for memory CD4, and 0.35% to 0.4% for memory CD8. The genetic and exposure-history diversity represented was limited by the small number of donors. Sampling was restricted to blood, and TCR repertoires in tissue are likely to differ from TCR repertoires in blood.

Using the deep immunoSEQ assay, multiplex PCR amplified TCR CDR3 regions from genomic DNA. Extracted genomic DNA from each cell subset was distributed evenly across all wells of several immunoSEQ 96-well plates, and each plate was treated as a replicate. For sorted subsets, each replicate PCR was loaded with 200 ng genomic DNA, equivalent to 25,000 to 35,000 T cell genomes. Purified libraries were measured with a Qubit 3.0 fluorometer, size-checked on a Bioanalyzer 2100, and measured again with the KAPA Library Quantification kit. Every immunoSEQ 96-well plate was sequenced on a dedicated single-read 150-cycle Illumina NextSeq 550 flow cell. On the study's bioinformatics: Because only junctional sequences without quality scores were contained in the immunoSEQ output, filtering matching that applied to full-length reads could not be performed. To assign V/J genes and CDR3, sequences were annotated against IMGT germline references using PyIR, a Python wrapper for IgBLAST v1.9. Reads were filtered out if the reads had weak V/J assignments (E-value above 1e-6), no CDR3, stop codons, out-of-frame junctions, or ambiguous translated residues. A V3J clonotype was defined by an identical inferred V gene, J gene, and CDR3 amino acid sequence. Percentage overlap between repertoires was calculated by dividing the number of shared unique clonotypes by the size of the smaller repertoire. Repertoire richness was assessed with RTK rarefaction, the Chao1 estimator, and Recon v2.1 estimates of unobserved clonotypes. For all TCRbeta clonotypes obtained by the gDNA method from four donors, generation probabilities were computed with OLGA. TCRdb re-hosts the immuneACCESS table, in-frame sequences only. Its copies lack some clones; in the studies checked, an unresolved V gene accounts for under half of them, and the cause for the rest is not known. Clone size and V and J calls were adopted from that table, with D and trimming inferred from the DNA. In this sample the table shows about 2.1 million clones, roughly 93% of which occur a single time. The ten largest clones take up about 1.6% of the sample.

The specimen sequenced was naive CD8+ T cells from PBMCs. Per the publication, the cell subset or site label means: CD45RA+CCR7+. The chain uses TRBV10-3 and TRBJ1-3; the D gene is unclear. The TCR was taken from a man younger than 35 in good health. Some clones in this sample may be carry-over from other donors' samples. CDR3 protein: CAISEAGLSGNTIYF. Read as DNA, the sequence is TGTGCCATCAGTGAAGCAGGCCTCTCTGGAAACACCATATATTTT.